Sequencing of this TCR beta chain was carried out in a study of blood T cell repertoires in COVID-19. Germline V CDR1 and CDR2: MGHDK, SYGVNS. This CDR3 contains 13 residues. Trimming removed 8 bases from V and 8 bases from J, with 13 bases in between. Clones were read by immunoSEQ multiplex PCR, and TCRdb kept only the in-frame ones, dropping some. The sample has around 150,000 clones, around 90% seen once; the top ten hold around 4%. The sequenced sample was peripheral blood. The TCR was taken from a woman aged 55-69 years with active or convalescent COVID-19. The V and J genes are TRBV25-1 and TRBJ1-6; D is unclear. The CDR3 protein is CASRVHGDSPLHF. The DNA of the CDR3 is TGTGCCAGCCGGGTCCACGGTGATTCACCCCTCCACTTT.